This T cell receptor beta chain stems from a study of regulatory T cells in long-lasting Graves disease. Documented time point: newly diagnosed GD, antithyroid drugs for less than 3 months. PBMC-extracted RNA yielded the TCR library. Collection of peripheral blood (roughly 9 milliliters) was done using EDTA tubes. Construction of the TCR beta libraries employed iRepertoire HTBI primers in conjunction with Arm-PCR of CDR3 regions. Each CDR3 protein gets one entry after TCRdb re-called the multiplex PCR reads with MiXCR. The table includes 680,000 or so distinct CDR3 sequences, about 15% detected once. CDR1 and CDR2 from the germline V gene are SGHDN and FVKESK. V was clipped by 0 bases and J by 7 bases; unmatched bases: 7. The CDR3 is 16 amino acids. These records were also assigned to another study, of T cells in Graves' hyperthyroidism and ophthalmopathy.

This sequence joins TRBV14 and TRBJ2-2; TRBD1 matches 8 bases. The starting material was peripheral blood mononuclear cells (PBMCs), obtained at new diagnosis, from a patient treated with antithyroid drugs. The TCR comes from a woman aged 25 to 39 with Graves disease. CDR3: CASSQEGQGRGGELFF. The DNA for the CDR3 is TGTGCCAGCAGCCAAGAAGGACAGGGCCGGGGCGGGGAGCTGTTTTTT.